This T cell receptor beta chain was found in a study of technical replicates of blood from a handful of donors. Libraries were prepared by immunoSEQ multiplex PCR; TCRdb keeps only in-frame clonotypes and omits some of them. The sample carries roughly 51,000 clones, 93% recorded once. Germline values: CDR1 LGHNA, CDR2 YNFKEQ. The CDR3 runs 15 residues. The V gene end was trimmed by 3 bases and the J gene end by 4 bases; junction bases not matched to a gene: 8. The sequencing sample was made of PBMCs. This TCR was sampled from a human donor in good health. Some clones in this sample may be carry-over from other donors' samples. The chain is built from TRBV4-2 and TRBJ2-5; TRBD1 agrees at 7 bases. The CDR3, as DNA: TGTGCCAGCAGCCAGGAGAAGGGGGCTAGAGAGACCCAGTACTTC. Translation gives CASSQEKGARETQYF.